These 12 T cell receptor beta chains were sequenced from one sample in a study of blood T cell repertoires in COVID-19. Sequencing was performed with immunoSEQ multiplex PCR; in TCRdb, only in-frame clones are kept and a portion is missing. The sample contains tens of thousands of clones, roughly 84% of which appear only once. The source material was peripheral blood. These receptors were obtained from a woman aged 80 or over with acute or convalescent COVID-19.

This clone appeared a single time. CDR3 protein: CASREGRSSYNEQFF. The CDR3 DNA reads as TGCGCCAGCAGAGAAGGGAGGAGCTCCTACAATGAGCAGTTCTTC. The J gene is TRBJ2-1, the V gene TRBV10-2, with D tentatively TRBD2 (6 bases). Germline CDR1 is WSHSY and CDR2 is SAAADI. V lost 6 bases and J lost 0, with 12 bases in between. This CDR3 has 15 residues.

The chain recombines TRBV9 with TRBJ1-1; TRBD1 agrees at 9 bases. Looked up from germline, CDR1 is SGDLS and CDR2 is YYNGEE. V shed 0 bases and J 1 base; nucleotides not matched to a gene: 4. The CDR3 runs 16 residues. The CDR3 coding sequence is TGTGCCAGCAGCGTAGGAGACAGGGGGGGGAACACTGAAGCTTTCTTT. Amino acids: CASSVGDRGGNTEAFF.

V usage is TRBV6-5 and J usage is TRBJ1-2; TRBD1 is a possible D gene (5 bases). The V gene's germline CDR1 is MNHEY and CDR2 SVGAGI. The CDR3 spans 15 residues. V was pared by 5 bases and J by 4 bases, with 17 bases between. The CDR3 here is CASSMQGPLAYGYTF. As DNA, the CDR3 is TGTGCCAGCAGTATGCAGGGTCCTCTCGCCTATGGCTACACCTTC.

The V and J genes are TRBV7-2 and TRBJ1-5, with D perhaps matching TRBD1 (6 bases). Germline V gives CDR1 SGHTA, CDR2 FQGNSA. This CDR3 comprises 14 residues. With 4 bases removed from V and 8 bases from J, the gap between germline ends came to 15 bases. CDR3: CASSSQGLVEPQHF. DNA for the CDR3: TGTGCCAGCAGCTCCCAGGGGCTCGTTGAGCCCCAGCATTTT.

The J gene is TRBJ2-7, the V gene TRBV28; possible D gene TRBD1, 5 bases. Looked up from germline, CDR1 is MDHEN and CDR2 is SYDVKM. CDR3 size: 13 residues. V was cut by 1 base and J by 10 bases, with 14 bases left in between. In nucleotides, the CDR3 is TGTGCCAGCAGTTTATCCCTTTCAGGGTTTCAGTACTTC. This translates into CASSLSLSGFQYF.

The gene calls are TRBV11-2 and TRBJ1-1; 7 bases fit TRBD1. V shed 4 bases, J shed 5 bases, and the junction held 13 bases outside the gene matches. The CDR3 consists of 16 residues. From germline, CDR1 is SGHAT and CDR2 FQNNGV. CDR3 sequence: CASSSSRASGGTEAFF. Written as DNA, the CDR3 is TGTGCCAGCAGCTCGAGCAGAGCTTCAGGGGGGACTGAAGCTTTCTTT.

Note on this clone: Other DNA sequences of this sample code for an identical CDR3. The CDR3 nucleotides read TGTGCCAGCAGCCCGACTAGCGGAGTCCAAGAGACCCAGTACTTC. The encoded protein is CASSPTSGVQETQYF. The chain uses TRBV6-5 and TRBJ2-5; 9 bases agree with TRBD2. CDR3 length: 15 residues. V was pared by 6 bases and J by 1 base, with 6 bases of the junction left unmatched. CDR1 is MNHEY, CDR2 SVGAGI, per germline.

Only a few counts were recorded for this clone. The rearrangement uses TRBV6-5 and TRBJ1-6; maybe TRBD1 (6 bases). The CDR3 sequence is 14 residues long. Germline V gives CDR1 MNHEY, CDR2 SVGAGI. V was pared by 8 bases and J by 9 bases, with 17 bases between. The CDR3 region has the DNA TGTGCCAGCCATCCGAGGGGGTTTAGTTCACCCCTCCACTTT. It specifies CASHPRGFSSPLHF.

This chain uses TRBV7-3 with TRBJ2-3; 10 bases fit TRBD2. Germline V gives CDR1 SGHTA, CDR2 FQGTGA. Trimming removed 0 bases from V and 3 bases from J; junction bases left unmatched: 3. The CDR3 has 16 amino acids. The CDR3 spells CASSLTILAGTDTQYF. The CDR3 DNA follows: TGTGCCAGCAGCTTAACGATACTAGCGGGAACAGATACGCAGTATTTT.

The CDR3 sequence: CASSKDGHPSYEQYF. Written as DNA, the CDR3 is TGTGCCAGCAGCAAGGACGGACATCCTTCCTACGAGCAGTACTTC. This rearrangement joins TRBV27 to TRBJ2-7; the D gene is possibly TRBD1 (5 bases). V gave up 6 bases and J gave up 1 base, with 16 bases separating them. This CDR3 is 15 amino acids long. The germline V gene encodes CDR1 MNHEY and CDR2 SMNVEV (reference sequence).

The rearrangement links TRBV15 to TRBJ2-3, with 10 positions matching TRBD2. Per germline, CDR1 LNHNV and CDR2 YYDKDF (reference sequence). J gave up 3 bases and V 4 bases, and 7 bases lay outside the gene matches. The CDR3 covers 16 residues. The chain's CDR3 is CATSKKGTSATDTQYF. For the CDR3, the DNA is TGTGCCACCAGCAAGAAAGGGACTAGCGCGACAGATACGCAGTATTTT.

The chain employs TRBV3-1 (or the pseudogene TRBV3-2) and TRBJ2-5, with a tentative D call TRBD2 (6 bases). Trimming removed 0 bases from V and 5 bases from J, with 10 bases in between. Germline values: CDR1 LGHDT, CDR2 YNNKEL (reference sequence). The CDR3 is 14 amino acids. The CDR3, as DNA: TGTGCCAGCAGCCAAGAGCTAGCGAGGGAGACCCAGTACTTC. This gives the protein CASSQELARETQYF.